This TCR beta chain is drawn from a study of cytomegalovirus exposure and HLA in healthy donors. CDR3 length: 18 amino acids. The PCR used 60 Vbeta and 13 Jbeta primers. Produced via immunoSEQ multiplex PCR; TCRdb's table is partial and in-frame only. The table has over 130,000 clones, roughly three quarters seen once; the top ten hold around 3.2%. There was no recording of CMV serostatus for this donor. Sequencing was done on a sample of PBMCs. The genes are TRBV21-1 and TRBJ1-5; TRBD1 is taken as the D call from the table, unchecked against the DNA. TRBV21-1 is a documented pseudogene. The clonotype was recovered from a human donor in good health. The CDR3 loop reads CASSPYVQDLGSNQPQHF. CDR3 coding DNA: TGTGCCAGCAGCCCCTACGTACAGGACCTGGGGAGCAATCAGCCCCAGCATTTT.